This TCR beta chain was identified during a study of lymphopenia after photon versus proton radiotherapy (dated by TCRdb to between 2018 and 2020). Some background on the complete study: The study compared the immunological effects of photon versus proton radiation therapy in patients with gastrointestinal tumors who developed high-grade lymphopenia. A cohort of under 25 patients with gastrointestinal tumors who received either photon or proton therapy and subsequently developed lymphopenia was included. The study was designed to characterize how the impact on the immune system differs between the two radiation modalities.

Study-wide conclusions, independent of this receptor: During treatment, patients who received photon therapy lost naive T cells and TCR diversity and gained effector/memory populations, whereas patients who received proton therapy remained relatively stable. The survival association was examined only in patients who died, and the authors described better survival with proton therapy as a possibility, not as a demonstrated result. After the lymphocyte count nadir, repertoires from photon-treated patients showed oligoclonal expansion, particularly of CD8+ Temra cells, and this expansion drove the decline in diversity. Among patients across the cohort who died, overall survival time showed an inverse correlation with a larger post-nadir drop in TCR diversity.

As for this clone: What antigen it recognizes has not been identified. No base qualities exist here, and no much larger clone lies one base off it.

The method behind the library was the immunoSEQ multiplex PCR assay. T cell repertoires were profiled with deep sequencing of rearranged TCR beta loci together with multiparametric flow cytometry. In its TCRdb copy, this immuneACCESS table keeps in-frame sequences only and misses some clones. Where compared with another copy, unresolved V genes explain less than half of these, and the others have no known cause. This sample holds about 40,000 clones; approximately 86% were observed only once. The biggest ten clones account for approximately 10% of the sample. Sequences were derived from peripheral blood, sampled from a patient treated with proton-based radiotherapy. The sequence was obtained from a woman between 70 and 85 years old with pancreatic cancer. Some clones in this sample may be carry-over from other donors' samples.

The CDR3 reads as follows: CASSYGRSSGANVLTF. The nucleotide sequence reads as follows: TGTGCCAGCAGCTACGGACGGAGCTCTGGGGCCAACGTCCTGACTTTC. Rearrangement joined TRBV9 to TRBJ2-6, with the D gene too uncertain to name. Between the V and J ends, shortened by 4 bases and 0 bases respectively, the junction contains 11 bases. Spanning cysteine to phenylalanine, the CDR3 consists of 16 amino acids. Here the CDR3 DNA is all that survives: 48 bases in frame from base 1. CDR1 and CDR2, looked up from the germline V gene, are SGDLS and YYNGEE.